A selection of T cell receptor beta chains follows, all from one sample in a study of T cells in Graves' hyperthyroidism and ophthalmopathy. One entry per CDR3 protein results from TCRdb running MiXCR on the multiplex PCR reads. The sample lists around 540,000 distinct CDR3 sequences; around 46% were seen once. The source material was peripheral blood or thyroid tissue (not recorded which). The receptors shown here come from a woman aged 18-29 years with Graves' hyperthyroidism. Both conserved end residues are part of each CDR3. The order of the fields is D gene, clone size, V gene, J gene, CDR3 DNA, CDR3 protein. D genes are given only for firm matches. Only part of the rows carry a size: once, few, many, or a class if the clone is expanded.

d_gene: .; abundance: .; v_gene: TRBV10-3; j_gene: TRBJ1-5; CDR3nt: TGTGCCAGCGGGCAGGGAGGCCAGCCCCAGCATTTT; CDR3aa: CASGQGGQPQHF
d_gene: TRBD1; abundance: .; v_gene: TRBV24-1; j_gene: TRBJ2-7; CDR3nt: TGTGCCACCAGCCAAGGGACAGGGGATCCCTACGAGCAGTACTTC; CDR3aa: CATSQGTGDPYEQYF
d_gene: TRBD2; abundance: .; v_gene: TRBV7-2; j_gene: TRBJ2-3; CDR3nt: TGTGCCAGCAGCTTAAATAGCGGGGGGACAGATACGCAGTATTTT; CDR3aa: CASSLNSGGTDTQYF
d_gene: .; abundance: .; v_gene: TRBV7-9; j_gene: TRBJ1-5; CDR3nt: TGTGCCAGCAGCTGGAATTGGGGCGTGGGTCAGCCCCAGCATTTT; CDR3aa: CASSWNWGVGQPQHF
d_gene: .; abundance: few; v_gene: TRBV25-1; j_gene: TRBJ1-2; CDR3nt: TGTGGCAGATCTAACTATGGCTACACCTTC; CDR3aa: CGRSNYGYTF
d_gene: TRBD1; abundance: many; v_gene: TRBV15; j_gene: TRBJ1-2; CDR3nt: TGTGCCACCAGCAGAGACAGGGGGGATCGAGGCTATGGCTACACCTTC; CDR3aa: CATSRDRGDRGYGYTF
d_gene: .; abundance: .; v_gene: TRBV29-1; j_gene: TRBJ1-2; CDR3nt: TGCAGCAGTGAATCCGGGACCGAGGGCCATGGCTACACCTTC; CDR3aa: CSSESGTEGHGYTF
d_gene: .; abundance: many; v_gene: TRBV10-3; j_gene: TRBJ2-6; CDR3nt: TGTGCCATCAGTGGGGACGGATACTCTGGGGCCAACGTCCTGACTTTC; CDR3aa: CAISGDGYSGANVLTF
d_gene: TRBD1; abundance: many; v_gene: TRBV2; j_gene: TRBJ1-2; CDR3nt: TGTGCCAGCAGCTCACAGGGGGTGGGTGGCTACACCTTC; CDR3aa: CASSSQGVGGYTF
d_gene: TRBD1; abundance: many; v_gene: TRBV29-1; j_gene: TRBJ1-1; CDR3nt: TGCAGCGCTGCACCGGGACAGGGAGGTGGCACTGAAGCTTTCTTT; CDR3aa: CSAAPGQGGGTEAFF
d_gene: TRBD1; abundance: .; v_gene: TRBV29-1; j_gene: TRBJ1-1; CDR3nt: TGCAGCGTGGACAGGGTGGCCGGCAACACTGAAGCTTTCTTT; CDR3aa: CSVDRVAGNTEAFF
d_gene: .; abundance: .; v_gene: TRBV30; j_gene: TRBJ2-5; CDR3nt: TGTGCCTGGAGTTTGGTTCTGGAGACCCAGTACTTC; CDR3aa: CAWSLVLETQYF
d_gene: .; abundance: .; v_gene: TRBV20-1; j_gene: TRBJ1-2; CDR3nt: TGCAGTGCCGTAGTTGGGGCAGGGGATGGCTACACCTTC; CDR3aa: CSAVVGAGDGYTF
d_gene: .; abundance: few; v_gene: TRBV11-1; j_gene: TRBJ2-7; CDR3nt: TGTGCCAGCCGGTACGAGCAGTACTTC; CDR3aa: CASRYEQYF
d_gene: .; abundance: .; v_gene: TRBV7-6; j_gene: TRBJ2-3; CDR3nt: TGTGCCAGCAGCTTACCAGGAGGTAGCGGCAATACGCAGTATTTT; CDR3aa: CASSLPGGSGNTQYF
d_gene: .; abundance: once; v_gene: TRBV20-1; j_gene: TRBJ2-7; CDR3nt: TGCAGTGCTAAGGCAATCTACGAGCAGTACTTC; CDR3aa: CSAKAIYEQYF
d_gene: .; abundance: few; v_gene: TRBV2; j_gene: TRBJ1-1; CDR3nt: TGTGCCAGCAGCGTAGGACACCCTTTGAACACTGAAGCTTTCTTT; CDR3aa: CASSVGHPLNTEAFF
d_gene: TRBD2; abundance: .; v_gene: TRBV2; j_gene: TRBJ2-2; CDR3nt: TGTGCCAGCAGTGAATCTCTTCTGGGACTAGCGGGACGATACACCGGGGAGCTGTTTTTT; CDR3aa: CASSESLLGLAGRYTGELFF
d_gene: .; abundance: few; v_gene: TRBV5-1; j_gene: TRBJ1-1; CDR3nt: TGCGCCAGCAGGTTTCGATCGGACGGGGGAACTGAAGCTTTCTTT; CDR3aa: CASRFRSDGGTEAFF
d_gene: .; abundance: many; v_gene: TRBV29-1; j_gene: TRBJ2-7; CDR3nt: TGCAGCGTTGATGGACACCTATCCGAGCAGTACTTC; CDR3aa: CSVDGHLSEQYF
d_gene: .; abundance: .; v_gene: TRBV7-3; j_gene: TRBJ1-1; CDR3nt: TGTGCCAGCAGCAGCTTGGATTGGAACACTGAAGCTTTCTTT; CDR3aa: CASSSLDWNTEAFF
d_gene: .; abundance: few; v_gene: TRBV7-2; j_gene: TRBJ2-7; CDR3nt: TGTGCCAGCAGCTTAAGAGCTCCTTCCTACGAGCAGTACTTC; CDR3aa: CASSLRAPSYEQYF
d_gene: .; abundance: few; v_gene: TRBV25-1; j_gene: TRBJ1-2; CDR3nt: TGTGCCAGCAGTTCAACCTACCAGCGATCTAACTATGGCTACACCTTC; CDR3aa: CASSSTYQRSNYGYTF
d_gene: .; abundance: few; v_gene: TRBV20-1; j_gene: TRBJ1-1; CDR3nt: TGCAGTGCAGCAGGGTTCAGGAACACTGAAGCTTTCTTT; CDR3aa: CSAAGFRNTEAFF
d_gene: TRBD1; abundance: .; v_gene: TRBV7-2; j_gene: TRBJ2-5; CDR3nt: TGTGCCAGCAGCTATGACAGGGGACAAGAGACCCAGTACTTC; CDR3aa: CASSYDRGQETQYF
d_gene: .; abundance: few; v_gene: TRBV7-9; j_gene: TRBJ2-7; CDR3nt: TGTGCCAGCAGCTCTTACAACTACGAGCAGTACTTC; CDR3aa: CASSSYNYEQYF
d_gene: TRBD2; abundance: .; v_gene: TRBV7-3; j_gene: TRBJ2-7; CDR3nt: TGTGCCAGCAGCTTAGGTCCCCTAGCGGATATCAGCTCCTACGAGCAGTACTTC; CDR3aa: CASSLGPLADISSYEQYF
d_gene: .; abundance: .; v_gene: TRBV2; j_gene: TRBJ1-3; CDR3nt: TGTGCCAGGGCCGGGACGAGTGATGGCTACACCATATATTTT; CDR3aa: CARAGTSDGYTIYF
d_gene: .; abundance: .; v_gene: TRBV7-3; j_gene: TRBJ2-7; CDR3nt: TGTGCCAGCAGCCCCCTTCCGGGAGTCTACGAGCAGTACTTC; CDR3aa: CASSPLPGVYEQYF
d_gene: .; abundance: .; v_gene: TRBV7-2; j_gene: TRBJ2-5; CDR3nt: TGTGCCAGCAGCTTAGCCCCAACAGCGCAAGAGACCCAGTACTTC; CDR3aa: CASSLAPTAQETQYF
d_gene: TRBD2; abundance: .; v_gene: TRBV6-6; j_gene: TRBJ2-5; CDR3nt: TGTGCCAGCAGTCAAGCGGGGATCCAAGAGACCCAGTACTTC; CDR3aa: CASSQAGIQETQYF
d_gene: .; abundance: many; v_gene: TRBV24-1; j_gene: TRBJ2-2; CDR3nt: TGTGCCACCAGTGACTATGGGAGAAGGGCGAACACCGGGGAGCTGTTTTTT; CDR3aa: CATSDYGRRANTGELFF
d_gene: .; abundance: .; v_gene: TRBV29-1; j_gene: TRBJ2-5; CDR3nt: TGCAGCGTTGAAACATGGCCGGGAGAGACCCAGTACTTC; CDR3aa: CSVETWPGETQYF
d_gene: .; abundance: .; v_gene: TRBV19; j_gene: TRBJ2-2; CDR3nt: TGTGCCAGTAGTATGGGGAGAGACACCGGGGAGCTGTTTTTT; CDR3aa: CASSMGRDTGELFF
d_gene: TRBD1; abundance: .; v_gene: TRBV7-2; j_gene: TRBJ2-2; CDR3nt: TGTGCCAGCAGCTTAAGGGGGCTCAGCGGGGAGCTGTTTTTT; CDR3aa: CASSLRGLSGELFF
d_gene: .; abundance: many; v_gene: TRBV24-1; j_gene: TRBJ1-1; CDR3nt: TGTGCCACCATGGGGAACACTGAAGCTTTCTTT; CDR3aa: CATMGNTEAFF
d_gene: TRBD1; abundance: .; v_gene: TRBV2; j_gene: TRBJ1-5; CDR3nt: TGTGCCAGCAGTCCGGACAGGGGGATTCGGCCCCAGCATTTT; CDR3aa: CASSPDRGIRPQHF
d_gene: TRBD1; abundance: .; v_gene: TRBV2; j_gene: TRBJ1-2; CDR3nt: TGTGCCAGCAGCAGGGACAGGGGAGGGCAAGGAGAGGATGGCTACACCTTC; CDR3aa: CASSRDRGGQGEDGYTF
d_gene: .; abundance: .; v_gene: TRBV2; j_gene: TRBJ1-6; CDR3nt: TGTGCCAGCAGTCAAAACGGGGGTACACCCCTCCACTTT; CDR3aa: CASSQNGGTPLHF
d_gene: .; abundance: once; v_gene: TRBV29-1; j_gene: TRBJ1-1; CDR3nt: TGCAGCGTTGTGACAGGTGGAGGTAACACTGAAGCTTTCTTT; CDR3aa: CSVVTGGGNTEAFF
d_gene: .; abundance: .; v_gene: TRBV7-9; j_gene: TRBJ1-6; CDR3nt: TGTGCCAGCAGGCCTACAGGGCTAAATTCACCCCTCCACTTT; CDR3aa: CASRPTGLNSPLHF
d_gene: TRBD1; abundance: .; v_gene: TRBV7-9; j_gene: TRBJ2-5; CDR3nt: TGTGCCAGCAGTTTGAGGCACAGGGGGCAGGAGACCCAGTACTTC; CDR3aa: CASSLRHRGQETQYF
d_gene: .; abundance: .; v_gene: TRBV15; j_gene: TRBJ1-1; CDR3nt: TGTGCCACCAGCCCGCTAGCCACCCCGAACACTGAAGCTTTCTTT; CDR3aa: CATSPLATPNTEAFF
d_gene: .; abundance: .; v_gene: TRBV7-2; j_gene: TRBJ2-1; CDR3nt: TGTGCCACCAACCGGGCAGGGGACAATGAGCAGTTCTTC; CDR3aa: CATNRAGDNEQFF
d_gene: .; abundance: .; v_gene: TRBV15; j_gene: TRBJ1-5; CDR3nt: TGTGCCACCAAGACGACCGGGACTCAGCCCCAGCATTTT; CDR3aa: CATKTTGTQPQHF
d_gene: .; abundance: .; v_gene: TRBV2; j_gene: TRBJ1-5; CDR3nt: TGTGCCAGCAGTTACCTAGAAGGGTGGAATCAGCCCCAGCATTTT; CDR3aa: CASSYLEGWNQPQHF